The T cell receptor (beta chain) under discussion was sequenced for a study of memory CD4+ T cells and cytomegalovirus serostatus (dated by TCRdb to about 2019). Describing the broader study: A total of some 35 healthy Belgian adults, of whom 9 were CMV seropositive and 24 were CMV seronegative, were included in the cohort. The study sequenced CD4+ memory TCRbeta repertoires of a Belgian cohort with known cytomegalovirus serostatus to replicate a published TCR-based CMV serostatus classifier. Here is what the overall study found, with its caveats: For CMV serostatus prediction, a median bootstrapped AUC of about 0.94 was reached with the original framework, and a median bootstrapped AUC of approximately 0.9 was reached with a US-trained random forest. Among the 150 to 200 previously reported CMV-associated TCRbeta sequences, some 67 showed up in the CD4+ memory repertoires, with each one found in between one and five individuals. The results were interpreted as suggesting that the CMV-associated TCR signature is largely present in the CD4+ memory repertoire. A median bootstrapped AUC of approximately 0.95 with a 95% CI of 0.76-1.00 was achieved on the Belgian cohort by the original-framework classifier. Unlike the original study, which covered naive and memory CD4+ and CD8+ populations, the Belgian study sequenced only CD4+CD45RO+ memory cells.

The germline V gene supplies CDR1 SGHDT and CDR2 YYEEEE. Counted from cysteine to phenylalanine, this CDR3 has 12 amino acids. This entry keeps only the CDR3 DNA: 36 bases, framed from base 1. Trimming removed 1 base from V and 8 bases from J, leaving 9 bases between the germline ends. Genomic DNA was extracted from sorted cells with the Quick-DNA Microprep Kit. TCRbeta DNA was amplified with the immunoSEQ hsTCRbeta kit following the manufacturer's protocol. An Illumina MiSeq instrument was used to sequence the TCRbeta libraries. Under the source paper's analysis protocol: Removing out-of-frame sequences left 2,204,828 distinct TCRbeta sequences, an average of around 67,000 per individual. Each individual was scored according to the count of roughly 170 previously reported CMV-associated TCRbeta sequences and the total productive distinct TCRbeta count. A beta-binomial model was reimplemented in Python, and scikit-learn random forests with default parameters were trained on US cohort data. Classifier performance on the Belgian cohort was summarized as median AUC with percentile confidence intervals over 10,000 bootstrap iterations. TCRdb mirrors the immuneACCESS table, restricted to in-frame sequences. Some clones are absent from its copies; in checked studies, under half trace to an unresolved V gene, and the reason for the others is unknown. The V and J calls and clone size were taken over from that table, and D and trimming were inferred from the DNA. In this sample the table shows about 41,000 clones, 75% to 85% of which occur a single time. The ten largest make up approximately 0.73% of the sample.

Single viable CD3+CD4+CD8-CD45RO+ cells were sorted as memory CD4+ T cells on a FACSAria II. CMV serostatus was determined with a Roche Elecsys assay detecting serum IgG against CMV pp150, pp28, p38 and p52. After the samples were thawed, total CD4+ T cells were enriched through positive selection using CD4 magnetic microbeads. The samples came from a different study that was designed specifically to examine the CD4+ T cell memory repertoire. Peripheral blood mononuclear cells were isolated and cryopreserved according to standard operating procedures, and serum was kept at -80 degrees C. Staining used CD3-PerCP (BW264/56), CD4-APC (RPA-T4), CD45RO-PE (UCHT1) and CD8-Pacific Orange (3B5) antibodies, with Sytox blue excluding non-viable cells. Concerning this clone: Its binding antigen is unknown. No quality values exist for individual bases; no much larger clone is one base distant.

The sequence links TRBV5-6 to TRBJ1-2; no D gene is confidently identified. This TCR came from an adult in good health and CMV-seronegative. Sequenced sample: memory CD4+ T cells from blood. The CDR3 loop reads CASSLWGRGYTF. Read as DNA, the sequence is TGTGCCAGCAGCTTGTGGGGAAGGGGCTACACCTTC.